The rows below give T cell receptor beta chains drawn from one sample of a study of blood T cell repertoires in COVID-19. Assay: immunoSEQ multiplex PCR; the TCRdb copy retains only in-frame clones and omits some. Of approximately 360,000 clones in the sample, more than 80% were seen once. Sequenced material: peripheral blood. Every receptor here comes from a man aged 40-55 years with acute or convalescent COVID-19. Each CDR3 is given with its conserved first and last residue. D genes are given only for firm matches. Clone size is stated in some rows and not others, as once, few, many or a class when expanded.

d_gene: .; abundance: .; j_gene: TRBJ1-4; v_gene: TRBV28; CDR3aa: CASSLAILDSLTNEKLFF; CDR3nt: TGTGCCAGCAGTTTAGCCATCTTAGACAGCTTAACTAATGAAAAACTGTTTTTT
d_gene: TRBD2; abundance: .; j_gene: TRBJ2-7; v_gene: TRBV7-8; CDR3aa: CASSLAFAGGNYEQYF; CDR3nt: TGTGCCAGCAGCTTAGCTTTTGCGGGAGGGAACTACGAGCAGTACTTC
d_gene: .; abundance: .; j_gene: TRBJ1-6; v_gene: TRBV7-6; CDR3aa: CASSLGRAPLHF; CDR3nt: TGTGCCAGCAGCTTAGGTCGGGCACCCCTCCACTTT
d_gene: .; abundance: .; j_gene: TRBJ2-5; v_gene: TRBV4-1; CDR3aa: CASSQELRGETQYF; CDR3nt: TGCGCCAGCAGCCAAGAGTTGCGGGGAGAGACCCAGTACTTC
d_gene: .; abundance: .; j_gene: TRBJ2-3; v_gene: TRBV19; CDR3aa: CASTSKPGDTQYF; CDR3nt: TGTGCCAGTACCTCCAAGCCCGGGGATACGCAGTATTTT
d_gene: TRBD2; abundance: .; j_gene: TRBJ2-3; v_gene: TRBV3-1/TRBV3-2; CDR3aa: CASSFSGSTDTQYF; CDR3nt: TGTGCCAGCAGCTTTAGCGGGAGCACAGATACGCAGTATTTT
d_gene: TRBD1; abundance: medium-sized; j_gene: TRBJ1-1; v_gene: TRBV6-5; CDR3aa: CASQRDRYTEAFF; CDR3nt: TGTGCCAGCCAAAGGGACAGGTACACTGAAGCTTTCTTT
d_gene: TRBD2; abundance: .; j_gene: TRBJ2-7; v_gene: TRBV15; CDR3aa: CATSRGGLAGYEQYF; CDR3nt: TGTGCCACCAGCAGAGGCGGACTAGCGGGTTACGAGCAGTACTTC
d_gene: .; abundance: .; j_gene: TRBJ1-6; v_gene: TRBV4-3; CDR3aa: CASSQDWRGTNSPLHF; CDR3nt: TGCGCCAGCAGCCAAGATTGGCGGGGGACGAATTCACCCCTCCACTTT
d_gene: .; abundance: .; j_gene: TRBJ1-1; v_gene: TRBV6-5; CDR3aa: CASSYSRGNTEAFF; CDR3nt: TGTGCCAGCAGTTACTCCAGGGGGAACACTGAAGCTTTCTTT
d_gene: .; abundance: .; j_gene: TRBJ2-2; v_gene: TRBV6-5; CDR3aa: CASLGALVGGELFF; CDR3nt: TGTGCCAGCCTAGGGGCCCTAGTGGGTGGGGAGCTGTTTTTT
d_gene: TRBD1; abundance: .; j_gene: TRBJ1-2; v_gene: TRBV20-1; CDR3aa: CSASSWTGTYGYTF; CDR3nt: TGCAGTGCTAGTTCGTGGACAGGGACGTATGGCTACACCTTC
d_gene: TRBD2; abundance: .; j_gene: TRBJ2-5; v_gene: TRBV9; CDR3aa: CASSASGRVGETQYF; CDR3nt: TGTGCCAGCAGCGCTAGCGGGAGGGTTGGAGAGACCCAGTACTTC
d_gene: .; abundance: .; j_gene: TRBJ2-7; v_gene: TRBV9; CDR3aa: CASSVGDNPYEQYF; CDR3nt: TGTGCCAGCAGCGTGGGGGACAACCCCTACGAGCAGTACTTC
d_gene: .; abundance: .; j_gene: TRBJ1-2; v_gene: TRBV11-2; CDR3aa: CASSLDLRAGRYGYTF; CDR3nt: TGTGCCAGCAGCTTAGATTTACGGGCAGGGCGGTATGGCTACACCTTC
d_gene: TRBD1; abundance: once; j_gene: TRBJ2-7; v_gene: TRBV6-1; CDR3aa: CASSEVGQGFLSYEQYF; CDR3nt: TGTGCCAGCAGTGAAGTCGGACAGGGGTTCTTATCCTACGAGCAGTACTTC
d_gene: TRBD1; abundance: .; j_gene: TRBJ1-4; v_gene: TRBV19; CDR3aa: CASSPNFGQGSEKLFF; CDR3nt: TGTGCCAGTAGTCCTAATTTTGGACAGGGGTCTGAAAAACTGTTTTTT
d_gene: .; abundance: .; j_gene: TRBJ2-2; v_gene: TRBV19; CDR3aa: CASTSYTGELFF; CDR3nt: TGTGCCAGTACCTCGTACACCGGGGAGCTGTTTTTT
d_gene: .; abundance: .; j_gene: TRBJ2-7; v_gene: TRBV5-4; CDR3aa: CASSLEGAPYEQYF; CDR3nt: TGTGCCAGCAGCTTGGAAGGGGCCCCCTACGAGCAGTACTTC
d_gene: TRBD1; abundance: .; j_gene: TRBJ1-5; v_gene: TRBV27; CDR3aa: CASSSVGTDNQPQHF; CDR3nt: TGTGCCAGCAGTTCCGTCGGGACAGACAATCAGCCCCAGCATTTT
d_gene: TRBD2; abundance: .; j_gene: TRBJ2-1; v_gene: TRBV2; CDR3aa: CASRSGTSGINEQFF; CDR3nt: TGTGCCAGCAGGTCAGGGACTAGCGGGATCAATGAGCAGTTCTTC
d_gene: .; abundance: once; j_gene: TRBJ2-7; v_gene: TRBV5-1; CDR3aa: CASSPRGLSYEQYF; CDR3nt: TGCGCCAGCAGTCCCCGGGGTCTTTCCTACGAGCAGTACTTC
d_gene: .; abundance: .; j_gene: TRBJ1-4; v_gene: TRBV5-1; CDR3aa: CASSLVGRANEKLFF; CDR3nt: TGCGCCAGCAGCTTGGTGGGCAGGGCTAATGAAAAACTGTTTTTT
d_gene: TRBD2; abundance: .; j_gene: TRBJ2-5; v_gene: TRBV29-1; CDR3aa: CSVIERGGLETQYF; CDR3nt: TGCAGCGTGATAGAGCGGGGGGGCCTGGAGACCCAGTACTTC
d_gene: .; abundance: once; j_gene: TRBJ1-2; v_gene: TRBV15; CDR3aa: CATSPPHTMLAGYGYTF; CDR3nt: TGTGCCACCAGCCCCCCCCATACGATGCTGGCGGGCTATGGCTACACCTTC
d_gene: TRBD2; abundance: .; j_gene: TRBJ2-3; v_gene: TRBV4-2; CDR3aa: CASSPAGSGGRTDTQYF; CDR3nt: TGTGCCAGCAGCCCCGCGGGTAGCGGGGGACGCACAGATACGCAGTATTTT
d_gene: TRBD1; abundance: .; j_gene: TRBJ1-2; v_gene: TRBV7-9; CDR3aa: CASSRRTGSDYGYTF; CDR3nt: TGTGCCAGCAGCCGCAGGACAGGGAGCGACTATGGCTACACCTTC
d_gene: TRBD1; abundance: .; j_gene: TRBJ1-6; v_gene: TRBV5-1; CDR3aa: CASSSGTGNSPLHF; CDR3nt: TGCGCCAGCAGCTCCGGGACAGGGAATTCACCCCTCCACTTT
d_gene: .; abundance: .; j_gene: TRBJ2-6; v_gene: TRBV5-4; CDR3aa: CASSFGGSGANVLTF; CDR3nt: TGTGCCAGCAGCTTCGGAGGGAGTGGGGCCAACGTCCTGACTTTC
d_gene: .; abundance: .; j_gene: TRBJ1-5; v_gene: TRBV13; CDR3aa: CASSQFGSGNQPQHF; CDR3nt: TGTGCCAGCAGCCAGTTCGGGAGCGGCAATCAGCCCCAGCATTTT
d_gene: TRBD1; abundance: .; j_gene: TRBJ1-1; v_gene: TRBV7-8; CDR3aa: CASSSRAPRQGVAEAFF; CDR3nt: TGTGCCAGCAGCTCCAGGGCCCCTAGACAGGGTGTCGCTGAAGCTTTCTTT
d_gene: .; abundance: .; j_gene: TRBJ2-5; v_gene: TRBV13; CDR3aa: CASSLSWASDQETQYF; CDR3nt: TGTGCCAGCAGCTTAAGCTGGGCTAGCGACCAAGAGACCCAGTACTTC
d_gene: .; abundance: .; j_gene: TRBJ2-3; v_gene: TRBV2; CDR3aa: CASRKEGNLGLLF; CDR3nt: TGTGCCAGCAGAAAAGAAGGGAACTTGGGACTCCTATTT
d_gene: .; abundance: .; j_gene: TRBJ2-7; v_gene: TRBV6-5; CDR3aa: CASSQGGQYEQYF; CDR3nt: TGTGCCAGCAGTCAGGGAGGTCAATACGAGCAGTACTTC
d_gene: TRBD2; abundance: .; j_gene: TRBJ2-5; v_gene: TRBV5-1; CDR3aa: CASSPRTSADGTQYF; CDR3nt: TGCGCCAGCAGCCCGCGGACTAGCGCGGATGGGACCCAGTACTTC
d_gene: .; abundance: .; j_gene: TRBJ1-5; v_gene: TRBV18; CDR3aa: CASSGEANQPQHF; CDR3nt: TGTGCCAGCTCCGGGGAGGCCAATCAGCCCCAGCATTTT
d_gene: .; abundance: .; j_gene: TRBJ1-5; v_gene: TRBV19; CDR3aa: CASRQRVGNQPQHF; CDR3nt: TGTGCCAGTAGGCAGAGGGTCGGCAATCAGCCCCAGCATTTT